These 22 T cell receptor beta chains were sequenced from one sample in a study of blood T cell repertoires in COVID-19. Method: immunoSEQ multiplex PCR; TCRdb's copy keeps in-frame clones and lacks some. Here the sample spans 200,000 to 250,000 clones, 87% being singletons. Sequencing was carried out using peripheral blood. These receptors were obtained from a woman younger than 35 who had recovered from COVID-19.

The chain couples TRBV6-1 to TRBJ2-7; TRBD1 agrees at 7 bases. This CDR3 has 17 residues. V lost 3 bases and J lost 3; bases outside the gene matches: 14. Per germline, CDR1 MNHNS and CDR2 SASEGT. DNA for the CDR3: TGTGCCAGCAGTGACCCCTTGACAGGGAAATTCAGCTACGAGCAGTACTTC. Protein: CASSDPLTGKFSYEQYF.

The chain joins TRBV5-6 to TRBJ2-7, with TRBD2 identical over 7 bases. This CDR3 region has 16 residues. V lost 2 bases, J lost 0 bases, and 8 bases stayed unmatched. From germline, CDR1 is SGHDT and CDR2 YYEEEE. Here the CDR3 reads CASSFDSGRASYEQYF. CDR3 bases: TGTGCCAGCAGCTTTGACAGTGGGAGGGCCTCCTACGAGCAGTACTTC.

The chain carries TRBV4-2 and TRBJ1-3; D not certain. CDR3 size: 18 residues. V lost 0 bases and J 0 bases, leaving 15 bases between the germline ends. Germline V lookup: CDR1 LGHNA, CDR2 YNFKEQ. CDR3 nucleotide sequence: TGTGCCAGCAGCCAAGATTGGTTGGGCGAGAACTCTGGAAACACCATATATTTT. It yields the protein CASSQDWLGENSGNTIYF.

The V and J genes are TRBV6-5 and TRBJ1-4, with D unresolved. This CDR3 contains 16 residues. Trimming stripped 0 bases from V and 0 bases from J, with 8 bases between. CDR1 is MNHEY and CDR2 is SVGAGI in the germline V gene. CDR3 protein: CASSYSLRATNEKLFF. In DNA form, the CDR3 reads TGTGCCAGCAGTTACTCGTTGCGAGCAACTAATGAAAAACTGTTTTTT.

This chain joins TRBV5-8 and TRBJ2-1; 10 bases align to TRBD2. This CDR3 spans 17 amino acids. Germline lookup yields CDR1 SGHTS and CDR2 YDEGEE. The trim removed 1 base at V and 4 bases at J, leaving 8 bases unmatched. CDR3 nucleotides: TGTGCCAGCAGCTTGATGGGACTAGCGATTTCTTACAATGAGCAGTTCTTC. Translated, it gives CASSLMGLAISYNEQFF. The whole variable domain, remainder taken from reference TRBV5-8 and TRBJ2-1, is EAGVTQSPTHLIKTRGQQATLRCSPISGHTSVYWYQQALGLGLQFLLWYDEGEERNRGNFPPRFSGRQFPNYSSELNVNALELEDSALYLCASSLMGLAISYNEQFFGPGTRLTVL.

CDR3 loop: CAWSELAGGDEQFF. CDR3 nucleotides: TGTGCCTGGAGTGAACTAGCGGGAGGTGATGAGCAGTTCTTC. The genes are TRBV30 and TRBJ2-1, with 12 bases identical to TRBD2. Germline V gene lookup returns CDR1 GTSNPN and CDR2 SVGIG (reference sequence). V was pared by 1 base and J by 8 bases, with 3 bases of the junction left unmatched. CDR3 length: 14 residues.

This sequence joins TRBV7-9 and TRBJ1-5; D is possibly TRBD1 (5 bases). The CDR3 covers 16 residues. V was trimmed by 5 bases and J by 1 base, leaving 15 bases between them. Germline loops: CDR1 SEHNR, CDR2 FQNEAQ (reference sequence). For the CDR3, the DNA is TGTGCCAGCAGCCATAACCAGGGAGGGAGCAATCAGCCCCAGCATTTT. It translates to CASSHNQGGSNQPQHF.

This chain joins TRBV6-2 or TRBV6-3 and TRBJ2-5, with 10 bases fitting TRBD2. The junction had 17 bases not matched to a gene; V was cut back by 5 bases and J by 2 bases. Germline-derived CDR1 and CDR2 are MNHEY and SVGEGT. The CDR3 has 19 amino acids. The CDR3 nucleotides are TGTGCCAGCAGTCTGAACCATCCCCCTAGCGGGAGCTGGCAAGAGACCCAGTACTTC. Translation: CASSLNHPPSGSWQETQYF.

The J gene is TRBJ2-7, the V gene TRBV7-2; 8 bases are shared with TRBD2. Germline CDR1 SGHTA, CDR2 FQGNSA. The CDR3 has 16 residues. V dropped 1 base and J dropped 3; count of bases not matched to a gene: 8. CDR3 loop: CASSLGRYREGYEQYF. Here the CDR3 DNA reads TGTGCCAGCAGCTTAGGGCGGTACCGGGAGGGCTACGAGCAGTACTTC.

The chain carries TRBV6-2 or TRBV6-3 and TRBJ2-7, with D possibly TRBD2 on 5 matching bases. V was cut by 6 bases and J by 3 bases, with 24 bases left in between. CDR3 size: 17 residues. CDR1 and CDR2 from the germline V gene are MNHEY and SVGEGT. CDR3 loop: CASSSGYGRLGDYEQYF. CDR3 nucleotide sequence: TGTGCCAGCAGCTCCGGCTACGGACGGCTGGGAGACTACGAGCAGTACTTC.

This chain links TRBV7-9 with TRBJ2-6; tentative D call: TRBD1 (5 bases). This CDR3 contains 16 residues. The germline CDR1 and CDR2 sequences are SEHNR and FQNEAQ (reference sequence). V lost 4 bases and J lost 0, with 10 bases in between. The CDR3 loop is CASSSTASSGANVLTF. Here the CDR3 DNA reads TGTGCCAGCAGCTCGACAGCTTCCTCTGGGGCCAACGTCCTGACTTTC.

The gene calls are TRBV10-2 and TRBJ2-7; 10 bases map to TRBD2. V gave up 6 bases and J gave up 2 bases; unmatched junction bases: 4. Germline V gene lookup returns CDR1 WSHSY and CDR2 SAAADI. The CDR3 is made up of 14 amino acids. The CDR3 DNA sequence: TGCGCCAGCAGCTCTAGCGGGGGAACCTACGAGCAGTACTTC. Its protein is CASSSSGGTYEQYF.

The rearrangement links TRBV7-6 to TRBJ2-3; 9 bases fit TRBD2. Germline loops: CDR1 SGHVS, CDR2 FNYEAQ. The CDR3 extends over 16 amino acids. The trim removed 0 bases at V and 3 bases at J, leaving 4 bases unmatched. DNA of the CDR3: TGTGCCAGCAGCTTAGCAGATAGCGGGAGAACAGATACGCAGTATTTT. Amino acid sequence: CASSLADSGRTDTQYF.

This clone has just a few counts. The rearrangement joins TRBV4-3 to TRBJ1-1, with D possibly matching TRBD1 (5 bases). The V end was cut by 0 bases, the J end by 0 bases, with 11 bases between. This CDR3 has 16 amino acids. Germline V lookup: CDR1 LGHNA, CDR2 YSLEER. The CDR3 bases are TGCGCCAGCAGCCAAGATTCGGCAGGGCTGAACACTGAAGCTTTCTTT. This translates into CASSQDSAGLNTEAFF.

This clone was recorded a few times. The chain has TRBV6-4 and TRBJ2-1; 9 bases line up with TRBD2. The CDR3 sequence is 16 residues long. Germline CDR1 reads MRHNA; CDR2 reads SNTAGT. The V segment lost 8 bases and the J segment 5 bases; nucleotides outside the gene matches: 13. The CDR3 sequence: CASSPSTSGGDNEQFF. CDR3 in DNA: TGTGCCAGCTCTCCCTCGACTAGCGGAGGGGACAATGAGCAGTTCTTC.

The rearrangement joins TRBV19 to TRBJ2-7; 7 nucleotides agree with TRBD1. CDR3 size: 15 residues. V dropped 3 bases and J dropped 5; count of bases not matched to a gene: 10. Per the germline V gene, CDR1 is LNHDA and CDR2 is SQIVND (reference sequence). In nucleotides, the CDR3 is TGTGCCAGTAGTATCGTCTCGACAGGGCCCCACGAGCAGTACTTC. Protein product: CASSIVSTGPHEQYF.

The chain joins TRBV30 to TRBJ2-7, with TRBD2 matching over 12 bases. The CDR3 covers 15 residues. The V segment lost 0 bases and the J segment 3 bases; nucleotides outside the gene matches: 3. CDR1 and CDR2 (germline): GTSNPN, SVGIG (reference sequence). CDR3: CAWSVGTSGFYEQYF. Here the CDR3 DNA reads TGTGCCTGGAGTGTTGGGACTAGCGGGTTCTACGAGCAGTACTTC.

The chain employs TRBV9 and TRBJ2-7, with 8 bases matching TRBD1. The ends lost 2 bases at V and 4 bases at J; junction bases unmatched: 8. CDR3 length: 15 amino acids. Germline CDR1 and CDR2: SGDLS and YYNGEE. CDR3 in DNA: TGTGCCAGCAGCGTGTCCGGGACAGGAGGATACGAGCAGTACTTC. Protein product: CASSVSGTGGYEQYF. Together with reference TRBV9 and TRBJ2-7, the CDR3 gives the full variable domain: DSGVTQTPKHLITATGQRVTLRCSPRSGDLSVYWYQQSLDQGLQFLIQYYNGEERAKGNILERFSAQQFPDLHSELNLSSLELGDSALYFCASSVSGTGGYEQYFGPGTRLTVT.

The gene calls are TRBV9 and TRBJ1-1; D is undetermined. There are 13 residues in the CDR3. Trimming stripped 0 bases from V and 3 bases from J, with 6 bases between. Germline-derived CDR1 and CDR2 are SGDLS and YYNGEE. Written as DNA, the CDR3 is TGTGCCAGCAGCGTAGGACACCACACTGAAGCTTTCTTT. This sequence encodes CASSVGHHTEAFF.

The J gene is TRBJ2-2, the V gene TRBV11-1, with 10 bases lining up with TRBD2. V lost 3 bases to trimming and J lost 5 bases; unmatched junction nucleotides: 6. CDR3 length: 16 amino acids. Germline CDR1 SGHAT, CDR2 FQDESV (reference sequence). In DNA, the CDR3 is TGTGCCAGCAGCTTTCTTCTAGCGGGAGTAACCGGGGAGCTGTTTTTT. This codes for CASSFLLAGVTGELFF.

This chain joins TRBV6-1 and TRBJ2-5, with TRBD2 matching 11 bases. Trimming removed 10 bases from V and 1 base from J; junction bases left unmatched: 5. This CDR3 comprises 14 residues. The germline gives CDR1 MNHNS, CDR2 SASEGT. The CDR3 sequence is CATRSGRAQETQYF. CDR3 nucleotides: TGTGCCACCCGTAGCGGGAGGGCCCAAGAGACCCAGTACTTC.

This chain links TRBV7-2 with TRBJ2-2; possible D gene TRBD1, 6 bases. CDR3 length: 15 residues. V was shortened by 5 bases and J by 2 bases, with 12 bases between the two germline ends. Looked up from germline, CDR1 is SGHTA and CDR2 is FQGNSA. CDR3 in DNA: TGTGCCAGCAGCAACCGACAGGTCAACACCGGGGAGCTGTTTTTT. Its protein product is CASSNRQVNTGELFF.